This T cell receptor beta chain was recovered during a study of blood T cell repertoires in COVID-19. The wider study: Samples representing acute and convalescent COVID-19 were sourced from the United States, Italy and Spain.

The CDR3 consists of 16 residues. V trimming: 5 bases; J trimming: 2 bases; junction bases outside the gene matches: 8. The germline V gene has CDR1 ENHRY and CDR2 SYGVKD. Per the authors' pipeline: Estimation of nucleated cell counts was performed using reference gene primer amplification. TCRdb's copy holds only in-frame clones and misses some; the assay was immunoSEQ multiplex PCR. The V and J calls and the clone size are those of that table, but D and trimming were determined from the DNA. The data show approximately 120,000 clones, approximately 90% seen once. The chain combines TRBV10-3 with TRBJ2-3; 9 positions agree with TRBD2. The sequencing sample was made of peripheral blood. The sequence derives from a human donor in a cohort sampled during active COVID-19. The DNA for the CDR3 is TGTGCCATCAGTCCTCGTAGCGGGGGCACCACAGATACGCAGTATTTT. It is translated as CAISPRSGGTTDTQYF.